Each of the 21 T cell receptor beta chains below was sequenced from the same sample in a study of tumor-infiltrating lymphocytes in localized non-small cell lung cancer. Sequencing used immunoSEQ multiplex PCR; TCRdb keeps in-frame clones, though not all of them. The sample records 9,500 to 10,000 clones, approximately 80% being singletons. Sequencing used lung tumor tissue. The receptors originated from a human donor with non-small cell lung cancer.

This sequence joins TRBV27 and TRBJ2-2, with 13 bases matching TRBD2. This CDR3 is built from 17 residues. Germline CDR1 and CDR2: MNHEY and SMNVEV (reference sequence). Trimming took 5 bases from V and 5 from J; bases not matched to a gene: 8. The CDR3 region has the DNA TGTGCCAGCAGTCCCCGGACTAGCGGGAGTGTGACCGGGGAGCTGTTTTTT. It translates to CASSPRTSGSVTGELFF.

V and J are TRBV19 and TRBJ2-1; D gene uncertain. Per germline, CDR1 LNHDA and CDR2 SQIVND (reference sequence). The CDR3 length is 15 residues. The V and J ends lost 8 bases and 1 base respectively, with 15 bases between them. CDR3 protein: CASSPNEKSYNEQFF. The CDR3 bases are TGTGCCAGTTCGCCCAACGAGAAATCCTACAATGAGCAGTTCTTC. The full variable domain, completed using reference TRBV19 and TRBJ2-1, is DGGITQSPKYLFRKEGQNVTLSCEQNLNHDAMYWYRQDPGQGLRLIYYSQIVNDFQKGDIAEGYSVSREKKESFPLTVTSAQKNPTAFYLCASSPNEKSYNEQFFGPGTRLTVL.

The genes are TRBV7-9 and TRBJ1-2; D may be TRBD1 (5 bases). The CDR3 extends over 14 amino acids. Trimming removed 1 base at V and 4 bases at J, with 10 bases between. Germline V gives CDR1 SEHNR, CDR2 FQNEAQ (reference sequence). The CDR3 spells CASSLESRVYGYTF. The DNA for the CDR3 is TGTGCCAGCAGCTTAGAAAGCAGGGTCTATGGCTACACCTTC.

The chain is built from TRBV4-1 and TRBJ2-7; 8 bases agree with TRBD2. V shed 4 bases and J 4 bases; nucleotides not matched to a gene: 15. From germline, CDR1 is MGHRA and CDR2 YSYEKL. This CDR3 comprises 17 residues. The CDR3 here is CASSRAVSGAFAYEQYF. DNA of the CDR3: TGCGCCAGCAGCCGAGCCGTTAGCGGGGCCTTCGCTTACGAGCAGTACTTC.

The CDR3 reads CASSLSTSGETQYF. CDR3 nucleotide sequence: TGTGCCAGCAGCTTATCGACGTCCGGGGAGACCCAGTACTTC. V is TRBV7-2 and J is TRBJ2-5, with unresolved D. This CDR3 region has 14 residues. Trimming cost V 2 bases and J 5 bases, with 12 bases left between them. The germline CDR1 and CDR2 sequences are SGHTA and FQGNSA.

The chain joins TRBV11-1 to TRBJ2-1; no firm D call. The CDR3 length is 15 residues. Germline V gene sequence: CDR1 SGHAT, CDR2 FQDESV (reference sequence). V lost 1 base, J lost 4 bases, and 11 bases lay in between. This CDR3 is CASSLVLLSYNEQFF. The CDR3 DNA follows: TGTGCCAGCAGCTTAGTGTTGTTGTCTTACAATGAGCAGTTCTTC.

The CDR3 DNA sequence: TGTGCCAGCAGCTCAAATACTGGACGGAACACTGAAGCTTTCTTT. Protein product: CASSSNTGRNTEAFF. This chain uses TRBV7-6 with TRBJ1-1; D not resolved. V dropped 4 bases and J dropped 1 base, with 13 bases sitting between them. The CDR3 extends over 15 amino acids. Germline CDR1 reads SGHVS; CDR2 reads FNYEAQ.

V is TRBV4-1 and J is TRBJ2-2, with 7 bases aligning to TRBD1. Germline-derived CDR1 and CDR2 are MGHRA and YSYEKL. The CDR3 is 14 residues long. V lost 8 bases and J lost 0; bases outside the gene matches: 3. The CDR3 sequence is CASGRGPNTGELFF. The CDR3 coding sequence is TGCGCCAGCGGAAGGGGGCCGAACACCGGGGAGCTGTTTTTT.

V is TRBV5-1 and J is TRBJ1-1, with D unclear. Trimming left V 3 bases short and J 5 bases short, with 11 bases between. This CDR3 spans 13 amino acids. CDR1 and CDR2 from the germline V gene are SGHRS and YFSETQ. For the CDR3, the DNA is TGCGCCAGCAGCTCGACGCTCGGTACTGAAGCTTTCTTT. Protein sequence: CASSSTLGTEAFF.

The J gene is TRBJ1-2, the V gene TRBV5-4, with D perhaps matching TRBD1 (5 bases). The germline V and J ends were trimmed by 0 bases and 6 bases, with 21 bases remaining between them. Germline V gene sequence: CDR1 SGHNT, CDR2 YYREEE (reference sequence). This CDR3 has 17 residues. The CDR3 reads CASSLARGESKINGYTF. For the CDR3, the DNA is TGTGCCAGCAGCTTGGCCAGAGGGGAGAGTAAGATAAATGGCTACACCTTC.

V is TRBV27 and J is TRBJ2-5, with 8 nucleotides matching TRBD2. The germline gives CDR1 MNHEY, CDR2 SMNVEV (reference sequence). This CDR3 contains 17 residues. Trimming at V came to 1 base and at J to 1 base, leaving 8 bases not matched to a gene. The CDR3 here is CASSLWLAGLAQETQYF. Here the CDR3 DNA reads TGTGCCAGCAGTTTATGGTTAGCGGGGCTAGCCCAAGAGACCCAGTACTTC.

This chain's CDR3 is CASSLRAPTGSREKLFF. As DNA, the CDR3 is TGTGCCAGCAGCTTACGGGCCCCCACAGGGTCCAGAGAAAAACTGTTTTTT. The rearrangement links TRBV7-2 to TRBJ1-4; weak D call: TRBD1 (6 bases). V was cut by 2 bases and J by 8 bases, with 21 bases left in between. The germline gives CDR1 SGHTA, CDR2 FQGNSA. The CDR3 runs 17 residues.

This clone was counted a single time. The chain employs TRBV4-2 and TRBJ2-5, with D perhaps matching TRBD1 or TRBD2 (5 bases each). Per germline, CDR1 LGHNA and CDR2 YNFKEQ. The V gene lost 1 base and the J gene lost 4 bases, with 10 bases spanning the gap. The CDR3 spans 14 residues. DNA of the CDR3: TGTGCCAGCAGCCAAGGGGGGTCGGTAGAGACCCAGTACTTC. This codes for CASSQGGSVETQYF.

The chain employs TRBV30 and TRBJ1-6, with D possibly TRBD1 on 6 matching bases. The CDR3 totals 19 residues. CDR1 and CDR2 (germline): GTSNPN, SVGIG (reference sequence). Trimming removed 2 bases at V and 5 bases at J, with 25 bases between. CDR3 in DNA: TGTGCCTGGAGTAGAGAGAGGGTTGCAGACAGGAGTAATAATTCACCCCTCCACTTT. Its translation: CAWSRERVADRSNNSPLHF.

The rearrangement joins TRBV7-6 to TRBJ2-3; the match to TRBD2 covers 12 bases. CDR3 length: 17 amino acids. Germline CDR1 reads SGHVS; CDR2 reads FNYEAQ. The V and J ends lost 1 base and 0 bases, in that order; junction bases with no gene match: 2. The CDR3, as DNA: TGTGCCAGCAGCTTAGGACTAGCGGGAGCTAGCACAGATACGCAGTATTTT. Protein sequence: CASSLGLAGASTDTQYF.

This clone has a handful of counts. V is TRBV5-5 and J is TRBJ1-1, with D maybe TRBD1 (6 bases). Trimming stripped 6 bases from V and 6 bases from J, with 24 bases between. Germline CDR1 reads SGHKS; CDR2 reads YYEKEE (reference sequence). This CDR3 contains 16 residues. CDR3 residues: CASIRGGPDTAPEAFF. The CDR3 DNA is TGTGCCAGCATCCGTGGGGGGCCCGACACAGCCCCTGAAGCTTTCTTT.

The V and J genes are TRBV6-1 and TRBJ1-3; TRBD1 matches 11 bases. Trimming took 6 bases from V and 4 from J; bases not matched to a gene: 5. The V gene's germline CDR1 is MNHNS and CDR2 SASEGT. The CDR3 consists of 15 residues. DNA for the CDR3: TGTGCCAGCAGCGGGGACAGGGGGAGAGGAAACACCATATATTTT. It is translated as CASSGDRGRGNTIYF.

This clone occurred a few times. This chain links TRBV13 with TRBJ1-1; maybe TRBD1 (6 bases). The V gene's germline CDR1 is PRHDT and CDR2 FYEKMQ (reference sequence). Trimming left V 5 bases short and J 1 base short, with 11 bases between. This CDR3 comprises 14 residues. The CDR3 region is CASSPRQANTEAFF. CDR3 sequence (DNA): TGTGCCAGCAGCCCCCGACAGGCGAACACTGAAGCTTTCTTT.

The chain joins TRBV27 to TRBJ2-7; 8 bases map to TRBD2. The CDR3 loop spans 13 amino acids. V lost 8 bases to trimming and J lost 3 bases; unmatched junction nucleotides: 6. Germline CDR1 is MNHEY and CDR2 is SMNVEV (reference sequence). The CDR3 spells CASGAGVFYEQYF. DNA of the CDR3: TGTGCCAGCGGAGCGGGGGTTTTCTACGAGCAGTACTTC.

The chain recombines TRBV27 with TRBJ2-7; D is undetermined. Germline CDR1 and CDR2: MNHEY and SMNVEV (reference sequence). The CDR3 consists of 14 residues. The V and J ends lost 5 bases and 3 bases respectively, with 14 bases between them. The CDR3: CASSPLNGFYEQYF. CDR3 nucleotides: TGTGCCAGCAGTCCGCTTAATGGGTTCTACGAGCAGTACTTC.

The V gene is TRBV4-1, the J gene TRBJ2-1; a weak D match, TRBD1 (5 bases). Germline V gene data show CDR1 as MGHRA and CDR2 as YSYEKL. CDR3 length: 15 residues. Trimming removed 0 bases at V and 7 bases at J, with 13 bases between. This CDR3 reads CASSQEGAGKNEQFF. For the CDR3, the DNA is TGCGCCAGCAGCCAAGAAGGGGCAGGTAAGAATGAGCAGTTCTTC.